This T cell receptor (beta chain) was captured in a study of T cells after yellow fever vaccination. As for the study in general: Libraries from low-cell-number fractions were prepared with the SMART-Seq v4 Ultra Low Input RNA kit. General study findings and limits: In post-booster samples, most primary-vaccination clones reappeared (about 96% CD4, roughly 88% CD8). Faster peaking, at day 5 versus 15, marked a secondary response that was weaker.

Between the trimmed V and J ends, which lost 6 bases and 4 bases, there was a span of 12 bases. The CDR3 length is 13 residues. The study made its TCR cDNA through 5'RACE template switching. That step introduced a universal primer site along with UMIs. TCRdb ran MiXCR on the 5' RACE reads and lists one entry per CDR3 protein. Here the sample spans hundreds of thousands of distinct CDR3 sequences, 21% being singletons. There are a few counts of this clonotype. Its target is unknown. The input for sequencing was PBMCs, taken 21 days after the first yellow fever vaccination. The genes are TRBV12-3 or TRBV12-4 and TRBJ2-5; possibly TRBD1 or TRBD2 for D (5 bases each). The clonotype was recovered from a man between 18 and 29 years old who received the YFV17D yellow fever vaccine. The CDR3 loop reads CASSFRDRETQYF. CDR3 in DNA: TGTGCCAGCAGCTTCCGGGACCGAGAGACCCAGTACTTC.